This entry lists 24 T cell receptor beta chains sequenced from one sample in a study of a mutant IDH1 vaccine in newly diagnosed glioma (dated by TCRdb to 2020 to 2023). What the time point label conveys for this sample: week 11, during vaccination. Each vaccine dose was 300 ug of a 20-mer mutant IDH1 peptide in Montanide, given subcutaneously with topical imiquimod. The library was produced with the immunoSEQ multiplex PCR assay. TCRdb's version of the immuneACCESS table is confined to in-frame rearrangements and falls short of the full clone set. An unresolved V gene accounts for under half of the shortfall where checked; the remainder is of unknown origin. For this sample there are about 61,000 clones; about 80% appear just once. The top ten constitute around 5.7% of the sample. Which antigens these TCRs recognize remains unknown. The sequences come from PBMCs, collected from a glioma patient whose treatment included an IDH1 peptide vaccine. These receptors came from a middle-aged man with glioma.

The chain has TRBV15 and TRBJ1-5; maybe TRBD1 (6 bases). V lost 5 bases and J 3 bases, leaving 11 bases between the germline ends. CDR1 LNHNV and CDR2 YYDKDF come from the germline V gene (reference sequence). This CDR3 comprises 14 residues. This CDR3 reads CATSENRDNQPQHF. The CDR3 DNA reads TGTGCCACCAGCGAGAACAGGGACAATCAGCCCCAGCATTTT.

The chain links TRBV7-2 to TRBJ1-5; D is uncertain. V lost 1 base and J 1 base, leaving 11 bases between the germline ends. Germline CDR1 and CDR2: SGHTA and FQGNSA. CDR3 size: 16 residues. The chain's CDR3 is CASSLELSLSNQPQHF. The CDR3 DNA follows: TGTGCCAGCAGCTTAGAGCTATCCTTAAGCAATCAGCCCCAGCATTTT.

J is TRBJ2-7 and V is TRBV4-1; perhaps TRBD1 as D (6 bases). V shed 4 bases and J shed 0 bases, with 13 bases lying between them. The CDR3 totals 15 residues. Germline assignment: CDR1 MGHRA and CDR2 YSYEKL. The CDR3 nucleotides are TGCGCCAGCAGCCCCCCCCGACAGGCCTCCTACGAGCAGTACTTC. It yields the protein CASSPPRQASYEQYF.

This clone was found a few times. This chain connects TRBV25-1 to TRBJ1-1, with 9 bases that match TRBD1. Trimming cost V 9 bases and J 8 bases; bases outside gene matches: 7. This CDR3 is built from 12 residues. Germline lookup yields CDR1 MGHDK and CDR2 SYGVNS. CDR3 coding DNA: TGTGCCAGACCGGACAGGGGCGTAGAAGCTTTCTTT. It codes for CARPDRGVEAFF.

The genes are TRBV27 and TRBJ1-2, with TRBD1 as a possible D gene (6 bases). Trimming left V 5 bases short and J 0 bases short, with 16 bases between. The CDR3 is made up of 16 amino acids. CDR1 MNHEY and CDR2 SMNVEV come from the germline V gene (reference sequence). The CDR3 nucleotides read TGTGCCAGCAGTACCGTAAGGACAGAATCTAACTATGGCTACACCTTC. Translating it yields CASSTVRTESNYGYTF.

This sequence joins TRBV5-5 and TRBJ2-6, with a possible D match to TRBD2 (5 bases). V was trimmed by 0 bases and J by 4 bases, leaving 8 bases between them. CDR1 and CDR2 from the germline V gene are SGHKS and YYEKEE (reference sequence). The CDR3 has 15 amino acids. The CDR3 DNA follows: TGTGCCAGCAGCTTGGGAGGGTACGGGGCCAACGTCCTGACTTTC. It translates to CASSLGGYGANVLTF.

This sequence joins TRBV28 and TRBJ1-4; D is unresolved. This CDR3 comprises 13 residues. Germline V gene data show CDR1 as MDHEN and CDR2 as SYDVKM. Trimming removed 10 bases at V and 0 bases at J, with 9 bases between. CDR3 residues: CAIRGTTNEKLFF. CDR3 bases: TGTGCCATCCGAGGCACAACTAATGAAAAACTGTTTTTT.

V usage is TRBV7-9 and J usage is TRBJ1-1, with D unresolved. This CDR3 is 12 amino acids long. Germline lookup yields CDR1 SEHNR and CDR2 FQNEAQ (reference sequence). Between the trimmed V and J ends, which lost 3 bases and 4 bases, there was a span of 6 bases. The CDR3 DNA follows: TGTGCCAGCAGCTTGTCCAGCACTGAAGCTTTCTTT. It specifies CASSLSSTEAFF.

This chain uses TRBV20-1 with TRBJ1-2, with TRBD1 matching 7 bases. CDR1 DFQATT and CDR2 SNEGSKA come from the germline V gene (reference sequence). The CDR3 totals 11 residues. After removal of 6 bases from V and 10 bases from J, the junction contained 8 bases not matched to a gene. Written as DNA, the CDR3 is TGCAGTGCGATACACAGGGGCTCCTACACCTTC. It codes for CSAIHRGSYTF.

The rearrangement uses TRBV10-3 and TRBJ2-5; 10 positions match TRBD2. The trim removed 9 bases at V and 1 base at J, leaving 5 bases unmatched. The CDR3 contains 14 residues. Germline CDR1 and CDR2: ENHRY and SYGVKD. The CDR3 coding sequence is TGTGCCATAAGGCCTAGCGGGGGCCAAGAGACCCAGTACTTC. It specifies CAIRPSGGQETQYF.

V and J are TRBV7-9 and TRBJ1-4; D not certain. The V gene lost 1 base and the J gene lost 2 bases, with 8 bases spanning the gap. The CDR3 length is 15 residues. Germline CDR1 and CDR2: SEHNR and FQNEAQ (reference sequence). The CDR3 sequence is CASSLDRITNEKLFF. The CDR3 DNA sequence: TGTGCCAGCAGCTTAGACAGAATTACTAATGAAAAACTGTTTTTT.

The rearrangement uses TRBV5-1 and TRBJ2-6; maybe TRBD1 (5 bases). The length of the CDR3 is 15 residues. Germline CDR1 and CDR2: SGHRS and YFSETQ. V gave up 0 bases and J gave up 2 bases, with 6 bases separating them. The CDR3 nucleotides are TGCGCCAGCAGCTTGGGACAGCCTGGGGCCAACGTCCTGACTTTC. This sequence encodes CASSLGQPGANVLTF.

This clone was picked up one time. The chain employs TRBV28 and TRBJ1-5, with D unresolved. Trimming left V 5 bases short and J 3 bases short, with 11 bases between. Per germline, CDR1 MDHEN and CDR2 SYDVKM. The length of the CDR3 is 14 residues. CDR3 loop: CASSLTESNQPQHF. The CDR3 DNA reads as TGTGCCAGCAGTCTGACGGAGTCCAATCAGCCCCAGCATTTT.

The chain employs TRBV7-9 and TRBJ1-3; TRBD1 agrees at 9 bases. With 1 base clipped from V and 4 bases from J, the junction kept 11 bases outside the gene matches. The germline V gene has CDR1 SEHNR and CDR2 FQNEAQ (reference sequence). The CDR3 extends over 18 amino acids. The CDR3 DNA follows: TGTGCCAGCAGCTTAGGCCGGGACAGGGCCCCGCGAGGAAACACCATATATTTT. This encodes CASSLGRDRAPRGNTIYF.

The CDR3 DNA reads TGTGCCAGCAGCGAAGGACAGGGTCGCAGCAATCAGCCCCAGCATTTT. Amino acids: CASSEGQGRSNQPQHF. This chain joins TRBV21-1 and TRBJ1-5; the D call TRBD1 from the table was never checked on the DNA. TRBV21-1 is tagged as a pseudogene. CDR3 length equals 16 residues.

The chain recombines TRBV20-1 with TRBJ1-2, with D possibly TRBD1 on 5 matching bases. Germline V gene sequence: CDR1 DFQATT, CDR2 SNEGSKA (reference sequence). V lost 3 bases to trimming and J lost 10 bases, with 12 bases between them. CDR3 length: 11 amino acids. The CDR3: CSASRQKTYTF. The CDR3 DNA follows: TGCAGTGCTAGCAGACAGAAAACCTACACCTTC.

This chain connects TRBV5-4 to TRBJ1-1, with 7 bases fitting TRBD1. CDR1 and CDR2 (germline): SGHNT, YYREEE (reference sequence). The V and J ends lost 0 bases and 1 base, in that order; junction bases with no gene match: 3. The CDR3 totals 15 residues. The CDR3: CASSLDGTANTEAFF. CDR3 DNA: TGTGCCAGCAGCTTGGATGGGACAGCGAACACTGAAGCTTTCTTT.

This chain joins TRBV29-1 and TRBJ2-3; D remains ambiguous. V lost 5 bases and J lost 2, with 14 bases in between. This CDR3 spans 14 amino acids. The germline V gene has CDR1 SQVTM and CDR2 ANQGSEA. The CDR3, as DNA: TGCAGCGTTTTTCGGGTCCCCCCCACAGATACGCAGTATTTT. It encodes CSVFRVPPTDTQYF.

V and J are TRBV15 and TRBJ1-5; no definite D call. The ends were cut back, 4 bases at V and 6 bases at J, with 7 bases in the middle. The CDR3 consists of 12 residues. CDR1 is LNHNV, CDR2 YYDKDF, per germline (reference sequence). CDR3 nucleotides: TGTGCCACCAGCATCAGCGGTCAGCCCCAGCATTTT. This gives the protein CATSISGQPQHF.

This chain uses TRBV6-5 with TRBJ1-2; D is undetermined. From germline, CDR1 is MNHEY and CDR2 SVGAGI. Trimming pared 7 bases from V and 8 bases from J, leaving 11 bases between. The CDR3 totals 11 residues. The CDR3 DNA is TGTGCCAGCACCCGCGGCGGGGGCTACACCTTC. It is translated as CASTRGGGYTF.

The rearrangement joins TRBV11-3 to TRBJ2-7, with 10 nucleotides matching TRBD1. CDR3 length: 16 residues. The germline CDR1 and CDR2 sequences are SGHNT and YENEEA. With 5 bases clipped from V and 2 bases from J, the junction kept 9 bases outside the gene matches. CDR3: CASSPGDGQGAYEQYF. Here the CDR3 DNA reads TGTGCCAGCAGCCCAGGGGACGGACAGGGGGCCTACGAGCAGTACTTC.

The CDR3 region is CASSDGDIQYF. CDR3 coding DNA: TGTGCCAGCAGTGATGGCGACATTCAGTACTTC. The genes are TRBV6-1 and TRBJ2-4; D ambiguous. CDR1 is MNHNS, CDR2 SASEGT, per germline. V lost 3 bases to trimming and J lost 8 bases, with 5 bases between them. This CDR3 comprises 11 residues.

The genes are TRBV18 and TRBJ1-1; D gene unclear. V lost 6 bases, J lost 3 bases, and 14 bases lay in between. Per the germline V gene, CDR1 is KGHSH and CDR2 is LQKENI. The CDR3 extends over 14 amino acids. In DNA form, the CDR3 reads TGTGCCAGCTCTCAATACGGTGCGGACACTGAAGCTTTCTTT. Amino acid sequence: CASSQYGADTEAFF.

V usage is TRBV28 and J usage is TRBJ2-7; D possibly corresponds to TRBD1 (6 bases). Trimming took 4 bases from V and 0 from J, leaving 10 bases between them. The CDR3 sequence is 14 residues long. Looked up from germline, CDR1 is MDHEN and CDR2 is SYDVKM. As DNA, the CDR3 is TGTGCCAGCAGTTCAGGGACACTCTCCTACGAGCAGTACTTC. The encoded protein is CASSSGTLSYEQYF.